One sample yielded the 5 T cell receptor beta chains listed below, sequenced in a study of cytomegalovirus exposure and HLA in healthy donors. Primers for the PCR totalled 60 Vbeta and 13 Jbeta. TCRdb's copy holds only in-frame clones and misses some; the assay was immunoSEQ multiplex PCR. Of about 130,000 clones detected, roughly 77% appear once; the ten largest clones hold 5.3%. The specimen sequenced was PBMCs. The receptors here all came from a man aged 25 to 45 in good health and CMV-seronegative.

This clone has ten or more counts. The chain has TRBV4-1 and TRBJ1-1; weak D call: TRBD1 (6 bases). CDR3 length: 14 amino acids. Deletions cut 5 bases from V and 5 bases from J, with 15 bases between. CDR1 and CDR2 (germline): MGHRA, YSYEKL. The chain's CDR3 is CASSEGWGPTEAFF. The CDR3 DNA is TGCGCCAGCAGCGAGGGGTGGGGGCCAACTGAAGCTTTCTTT.

CDR3 bases: TGTGCCAGCAGTCCGCGGGGGGATCAGCCCCAGCATTTT. Translation: CASSPRGDQPQHF. The rearrangement joins TRBV6-6 to TRBJ1-5; D perhaps matches TRBD1 (5 bases). V gave up 5 bases and J gave up 5 bases, with 10 bases separating them. The CDR3 runs 13 residues. In germline, CDR1 is MNHNY, CDR2 SVGAGI (reference sequence).

This chain links TRBV28 with TRBJ2-7; 8 nucleotides line up with TRBD2. Germline CDR1 and CDR2: MDHEN and SYDVKM. The CDR3 totals 15 residues. The trim removed 7 bases at V and 6 bases at J, leaving 14 bases unmatched. In DNA, the CDR3 is TGTGCCAGCATTCCGGGCAGCGGGAGTATGAGCGAGCAGTACTTC. It codes for CASIPGSGSMSEQYF. Variable domain in full (rest from reference TRBV28 and TRBJ2-7): DVKVTQSSRYLVKRTGEKVFLECVQDMDHENMFWYRQDPGLGLRLIYFSYDVKMKEKGDIPEGYSVSREKKERFSLILESASTNQTSMYLCASIPGSGSMSEQYFGPGTRLTVT.

The chain employs TRBV5-4 and TRBJ1-4, with D perhaps matching TRBD1 (5 bases). CDR1 and CDR2 from the germline V gene are SGHNT and YYREEE (reference sequence). CDR3 length equals 14 residues. The ends were cut back, 2 bases at V and 5 bases at J, with 10 bases in the middle. The CDR3 loop is CASSLGAENEKLFF. CDR3 in DNA: TGTGCCAGCAGCTTAGGGGCAGAGAATGAAAAACTGTTTTTT. The full variable domain, with the rest looked up from reference TRBV5-4 and TRBJ1-4, is ETGVTQSPTHLIKTRGQQVTLRCSSQSGHNTVSWYQQALGQGPQFIFQYYREEENGRGNFPPRFSGLQFPNYSSELNVNALELDDSALYLCASSLGAENEKLFFGSGTQLSVL.

The chain has TRBV29-1 and TRBJ2-3; 8 bases fit TRBD1. The CDR3 spans 14 residues. J gave up 0 bases and V 4 bases, and 3 bases lay outside the gene matches. Germline CDR1 SQVTM, CDR2 ANQGSEA. CDR3 sequence (DNA): TGCAGCGTTGCGACAGGGGCTAGCACAGATACGCAGTATTTT. Translating it yields CSVATGASTDTQYF.